This T cell receptor beta chain was retrieved from a study of blood T cell repertoires in COVID-19. Study-level background: Both acute and convalescent COVID-19 samples were obtained from the United States, Italy and Spain. T cells, B-cell-depleted T cells, or PBMCs provided the cDNA or gDNA that served as material.

V lost 6 bases, J lost 5 bases, and 11 bases lay in between. The length of the CDR3 is 13 residues. The germline V gene encodes CDR1 MNHNY and CDR2 SVGAGI (reference sequence). Authors' analysis steps: Researchers report that nucleated cell counts were estimated from reference gene primer amplification. The protocol was immunoSEQ multiplex PCR, while the TCRdb copy is restricted to in-frame clones and leaves out a portion. Clone size and V and J calls were adopted from that table, with D and trimming inferred from the DNA. The data hold 35,000 to 40,000 clones, with 70% to 90% observed a single time.

The clonotype was recovered from a man aged 55 to 70 with active COVID-19. Sequencing input: peripheral blood. The J gene is TRBJ1-5, the V gene TRBV6-6; weak D call: TRBD1 (5 bases). CDR3 nucleotide sequence: TGTGCCAGCAGGTCTAGGGGTTATCAGCCCCAGCATTTT. It is translated as CASRSRGYQPQHF.